This T cell receptor (beta chain) was profiled in a study of blood T cells in healthy people across ages. Study-wide results and caveats: There was no known CMV status for donors, so expanded clonotype changes were possibly confounded. Conclusively comparing naive with antigen-experienced cells was impossible with unsorted PBMCs.

Comments on this clonotype: The antigen is unknown.

Germline V CDR1 and CDR2: DFQATT, SNEGSKA (reference sequence). This CDR3 comprises 17 residues. V shed 5 bases, J shed 3 bases, and the junction held 19 bases outside the gene matches. For the second PCR, which ran for about 6 to 11 cycles, a sample-barcoded 5' primer and a J-beta primer mix were used. In TCRdb, the 5' RACE reads were re-called with MiXCR into one record per CDR3 protein. The sample carries hundreds of thousands of distinct CDR3 sequences, approximately 39% recorded once. Each sample yielded at least 6 million isolated PBMCs. The genes are TRBV20-1 and TRBJ2-7; 7 bases are a match to TRBD2. The sequence was collected from a woman between 55 and 75 years old in good health. The material sequenced was blood. The CDR3 sequence: CSARDSKVGGFNYEQYF. The CDR3 DNA sequence: TGCAGTGCTCGGGACTCCAAGGTGGGGGGGTTTAACTACGAGCAGTACTTC.